These T cell receptor beta chains were read from a single sample in a study of cytomegalovirus exposure and HLA in healthy donors. TCRdb's copy holds only in-frame clones and misses some; the assay was immunoSEQ multiplex PCR. The sample lists 190,000 or so clones; over 80% were seen once. The sequencing input was PBMCs. Receptors were obtained from a man between 45 and 60 years old in good health and CMV-seronegative. Both conserved end residues are part of each CDR3. The D gene is left open where the match is weak. Size values are once, few and many counts, or a class for expanded clones, and some rows have none.

size: NA; J: TRBJ1-4; V: TRBV5-1; D: NA; DNA: TGCGCCAGCAGCTCTAGGACAGACGAAAAACTGTTTTTT; CDR3: CASSSRTDEKLFF
size: NA; J: TRBJ2-2; V: TRBV5-5; D: TRBD1; DNA: TGTGCCAGCAGCCGCGGACAGGTCACCGGGGAGCTGTTTTTT; CDR3: CASSRGQVTGELFF
size: NA; J: TRBJ1-2; V: TRBV7-2; D: TRBD1; DNA: TGTGCCAGCAGCGGGGGACAGATCGGCGGCTACACCTTC; CDR3: CASSGGQIGGYTF
size: NA; J: TRBJ2-5; V: TRBV27; D: TRBD1; DNA: TGTGCCAGCAGGGAGACAGGGGGCCAAGAGCAGTACTTC; CDR3: CASRETGGQEQYF
size: NA; J: TRBJ1-1; V: TRBV7-9; D: NA; DNA: TGTGCCAGCAGCTCCCAGCCTGGGAGGAACACTGAAGCTTTCTTT; CDR3: CASSSQPGRNTEAFF
size: NA; J: TRBJ1-4; V: TRBV19; D: TRBD1; DNA: TGTGCCAGTAAGGACAGGGGGCATTCTAATGAAAAACTGTTTTTT; CDR3: CASKDRGHSNEKLFF
size: NA; J: TRBJ2-5; V: TRBV2; D: TRBD1; DNA: TGTGCCAACCTACGGACAGGGGGGTCCGAGACCCAGTACTTC; CDR3: CANLRTGGSETQYF
size: NA; J: TRBJ1-1; V: TRBV6-1; D: TRBD1; DNA: TGTGCCAGCAGGGAGGGGGCGATGAACACTGAAGCTTTCTTT; CDR3: CASREGAMNTEAFF
size: few; J: TRBJ1-5; V: TRBV7-2; D: NA; DNA: TGTGCCAGCAGTCTCCACAGGGTCCCTAATCAGCCCCAGCATTTT; CDR3: CASSLHRVPNQPQHF
size: NA; J: TRBJ2-3; V: TRBV4-2; D: TRBD2; DNA: TGTGCCAGCAGCCCGGGACTAGCAGCGGGCACAGATACGCAGTATTTT; CDR3: CASSPGLAAGTDTQYF
size: NA; J: TRBJ1-1; V: TRBV7-9; D: TRBD1; DNA: TGTGCCAGCAGCTTAGCACAGGGGGGGTCTGAAGCTTTCTTT; CDR3: CASSLAQGGSEAFF
size: NA; J: TRBJ2-5; V: TRBV7-9; D: NA; DNA: TGTGCCAGCAGCTTACGGCAGGGTGGGACCCAGTACTTC; CDR3: CASSLRQGGTQYF
size: NA; J: TRBJ1-4; V: TRBV5-3; D: NA; DNA: TGTGCCAGAAGCTTTTCGGGGATTGCAACTAATGAAAAACTGTTTTTT; CDR3: CARSFSGIATNEKLFF
size: NA; J: TRBJ2-2; V: TRBV9; D: TRBD1; DNA: TGTGCCAGCAGCGTATCAGCCGGGACAGGGCAAAGTGAGCTGTTTTTT; CDR3: CASSVSAGTGQSELFF
size: NA; J: TRBJ2-2; V: TRBV7-2; D: NA; DNA: TGTGCCAGCAGCTCGCGTAGGGGCGGGGAGCTGTTTTTT; CDR3: CASSSRRGGELFF
size: NA; J: TRBJ1-5; V: TRBV2; D: NA; DNA: TGTGCCAGCAGCAGGGAGGACAATCAGCCCCAGCATTTT; CDR3: CASSREDNQPQHF
size: NA; J: TRBJ2-1; V: TRBV6-6; D: TRBD2; DNA: TGTGCCAGCGGGGTAGCGGGAGCTTATGGCGAGCAGTTCTTC; CDR3: CASGVAGAYGEQFF
size: NA; J: TRBJ2-1; V: TRBV5-4; D: TRBD2; DNA: TGTGCCAGCAGCCGGGATCCAGCGGGAGGGGGCAATGAGCAGTTCTTC; CDR3: CASSRDPAGGGNEQFF
size: NA; J: TRBJ2-3; V: TRBV7-2; D: TRBD2; DNA: TGTGCCAGCAGCTTAGGTGTCGCGGGGGGCACAGATACGCAGTATTTT; CDR3: CASSLGVAGGTDTQYF
size: NA; J: TRBJ2-1; V: TRBV9; D: NA; DNA: TGTGCCAGCAGCGTAGCCCCGGGACAAGGAAATGAGCAGTTCTTC; CDR3: CASSVAPGQGNEQFF
size: NA; J: TRBJ1-5; V: TRBV6-1; D: TRBD1; DNA: TGTGCCAGCAGTCAACAGGGGGCTACGGGGCCCCAGCATTTT; CDR3: CASSQQGATGPQHF
size: NA; J: TRBJ2-7; V: TRBV29-1; D: TRBD2; DNA: TGCAGCGTGTGTCGGACTAGAGGGAACGAGCAGTACTTC; CDR3: CSVCRTRGNEQYF
size: NA; J: TRBJ2-1; V: TRBV10-1; D: TRBD2; DNA: TGCGCCAGCAGTGCTGCCCGAGGGAGCGGGAGGCCCGATGAGCAGTTCTTC; CDR3: CASSAARGSGRPDEQFF
size: NA; J: TRBJ2-3; V: TRBV5-5; D: TRBD1; DNA: TGTGCCAGCAGCTTGGGCCCGGGGACAGGCGGAGATACGCAGTATTTT; CDR3: CASSLGPGTGGDTQYF
size: NA; J: TRBJ1-4; V: TRBV30; D: NA; DNA: TGTGCCTGGAGAAGGGCAGGGGTAAACGAAAAACTGTTTTTT; CDR3: CAWRRAGVNEKLFF
size: NA; J: TRBJ2-7; V: TRBV7-9; D: NA; DNA: TGTGCCAGCAGCTTCGGTTTCGGGGACGAGCAGTACTTC; CDR3: CASSFGFGDEQYF
size: NA; J: TRBJ2-7; V: TRBV6-5; D: NA; DNA: TGTGCCAGCAGATGGACTGGAAGCTCCTACGAGCAGTACTTC; CDR3: CASRWTGSSYEQYF
size: NA; J: TRBJ2-1; V: TRBV9; D: TRBD2; DNA: TGTGCCAGCAGCGTTGGGGGGGGGTTAAATGAGCAGTTCTTC; CDR3: CASSVGGGLNEQFF
size: NA; J: TRBJ2-3; V: TRBV19; D: NA; DNA: TGTGCCAGTAGTCCCAGCGGGCCTAGCACAGATACGCAGTATTTT; CDR3: CASSPSGPSTDTQYF
size: NA; J: TRBJ1-1; V: TRBV18; D: NA; DNA: TGTGCCAGCTCGCCTCCCACAGGGTCAGGAACTGAAGCTTTCTTT; CDR3: CASSPPTGSGTEAFF
size: NA; J: TRBJ1-5; V: TRBV7-2; D: NA; DNA: TGTGCCAGCAGCTTCCGGGTGAATCAGCCCCAGCATTTT; CDR3: CASSFRVNQPQHF
size: NA; J: TRBJ1-6; V: TRBV30; D: TRBD1; DNA: TGTGCCTGGAGTTACAGGGGGCGGTATAATTCACCCCTCCACTTT; CDR3: CAWSYRGRYNSPLHF
size: NA; J: TRBJ1-1; V: TRBV2; D: NA; DNA: TGTGCCAGCAGTGAAGCGGGCCTCTCTATCATGAACACTGAAGCTTTCTTT; CDR3: CASSEAGLSIMNTEAFF
size: NA; J: TRBJ1-4; V: TRBV5-1; D: TRBD1; DNA: TGCGCCAGCAGCCCGGGACAGTTTGCAACTAATGAAAAACTGTTTTTT; CDR3: CASSPGQFATNEKLFF
size: NA; J: TRBJ2-7; V: TRBV20-1; D: NA; DNA: TGCAGTCTCCTGAGGACTTACGAGCAGTACTTC; CDR3: CSLLRTYEQYF
size: NA; J: TRBJ2-5; V: TRBV30; D: TRBD1; DNA: TGTGCCTGGAGTGCCCCGAGACAGGGGAACCAGTACTTC; CDR3: CAWSAPRQGNQYF
size: NA; J: TRBJ1-2; V: TRBV12-5; D: TRBD1; DNA: TGTGCTAGTGGCCTCCAGGGGGCTTGGGATGGCTACACCTTC; CDR3: CASGLQGAWDGYTF
size: NA; J: TRBJ2-1; V: TRBV4-2; D: TRBD2; DNA: TGTGCCAGAAGCCGCGGGGGGGACTACCAATACAATGAGCAGTTCTTC; CDR3: CARSRGGDYQYNEQFF
size: NA; J: TRBJ1-2; V: TRBV28; D: NA; DNA: TGTGCCAGCAGTCGTAGTGTAGATTTTAACTATGGCTACACCTTC; CDR3: CASSRSVDFNYGYTF
size: NA; J: TRBJ2-6; V: TRBV30; D: NA; DNA: TGTGCCTGGAGTTTACAATCCGGGGCCAACGTCCTGACTTTC; CDR3: CAWSLQSGANVLTF
size: NA; J: TRBJ1-1; V: TRBV7-2; D: TRBD1; DNA: TGTGCCAGCAGCCCAATACAGGGGGCGAACACTGAAGCTTTCTTT; CDR3: CASSPIQGANTEAFF
size: NA; J: TRBJ2-3; V: TRBV7-9; D: TRBD1; DNA: TGTGCCAGCAGCTTAACAGGGGTCACAGATACGCAGTATTTT; CDR3: CASSLTGVTDTQYF
size: NA; J: TRBJ1-2; V: TRBV6-1; D: TRBD1; DNA: TGTGCCAGCAGTTCGGGACAGAACTATGGCTACACCTTC; CDR3: CASSSGQNYGYTF
size: NA; J: TRBJ2-1; V: TRBV7-9; D: TRBD2; DNA: TGTGCCAGCAGCTTAAGGGGGTCAACTAGCGGGGGACAAAATGAGCAGTTCTTC; CDR3: CASSLRGSTSGGQNEQFF
size: NA; J: TRBJ2-2; V: TRBV16; D: TRBD2; DNA: TGTGCCAGCAGCCAGGGACTAGCGGGAGGAAAGACCGGGGAGCTGTTTTTT; CDR3: CASSQGLAGGKTGELFF
size: NA; J: TRBJ2-1; V: TRBV11-2; D: TRBD1; DNA: TGTGCCAGCAGCTTGGACAGGAGGCTACCAGGGAATGAGCAGTTCTTC; CDR3: CASSLDRRLPGNEQFF
size: once; J: TRBJ2-2; V: TRBV7-2; D: TRBD2; DNA: TGTGCCAGCAGATCTGGGACTACTATAACCGGGGAGCTGTTTTTT; CDR3: CASRSGTTITGELFF
size: NA; J: TRBJ1-1; V: TRBV7-9; D: TRBD1; DNA: TGTGCCAGCAGCTTCAACATACAGGGGGAGGCTTTCTTT; CDR3: CASSFNIQGEAFF